This TCR beta chain was sequenced during a study of identical twins (dated by TCRdb to about 2016). With respect to the entire study: The study deep-sequenced TCR alpha and beta repertoires from monozygotic twins, unrelated adults of various ages and cord blood to test whether fetal clonotypes persist. To rule out contamination, replicate twin experiments were performed at different times with different library preparation protocols. Broader findings and caveats from the paper: Zero-insertion analyses could be partly confounded by invariant T cells such as MAIT and iNKT, though diverse VJ usage argued against such confounding for most clonotypes. Compared with coincidental sharing between unrelated individuals, out-of-frame TCR alpha sequences shared between twins showed an excess of sequences with low generation probability. In monozygotic twins, recombination models systematically underestimated out-of-frame TCR alpha sharing, but the models matched the sharing seen between unrelated individuals. Because the same donors could not be followed over many years, the conclusions depended on cross-sectional statistical analysis. The excess sharing between twins in beta out-of-frame sequences was weaker because fewer shared sequences reduced the signal-to-noise ratio. Abundant cord blood beta clonotypes had fewer insertions, young adult naive repertoires showed a similar but weaker trend, and memory repertoires showed no such trend.

Ten or more counts support this clonotype. Its antigen is not yet known. No much larger clone is present one base from it, and per-base qualities are unavailable. Only healthy Caucasian donors were included. Three pairs of female monozygotic twins, all aged roughly 18 to 29 years, were included in the twin cohort. Positive isolation kits from Invitrogen were used to isolate CD4+ and CD8+ T cell populations. The library was prepared using 5' RACE. Sequencing was performed on an Illumina HiSeq 2000. Template switching introduced a universal primer binding site; the final cDNA contained a unique molecular identifier, enabling accurate counting of TCR cDNA molecules. First-strand cDNA for TCR alpha and beta chains was synthesized from specific primers in the conserved constant-segment region. Each cDNA library was double barcoded, with a SMART-Mk sample barcode plus Illumina barcodes, to control for contamination. TruSeq adapter sequences, together with Illumina sample barcodes, were added in two successive PCR steps. Sequencing of the TCR alpha and beta cDNA libraries was done on the Illumina HiSeq platform using custom primers. In the paper's pipeline: Raw reads were processed with MiGEC to extract unique molecular identifiers, and MiXCR was used to determine CDR3 positions. For each individual, recombination models were inferred using an EM algorithm with the repgenHMM and IGoR tools. Shared clonotypes were analyzed with the tcR package in R, and sharing was normalized by the product of cloneset sizes. To study raw recombination without the effects of thymic and clonal selection, out-of-frame nonproductive sequences were analyzed. TCRdb ran its own pipeline on the public reads, namely fastp trimming at Q25 and MiXCR clone calling, and kept in-frame beta chains. Identical CDR3 proteins give one entry, which carries the most common genes and DNA. The V and J calls and clone size come from TCRdb's table, not from the authors' own analysis. This sample has about 250,000 distinct CDR3 sequences in its table, and about 7.5% of those were observed once. The ten biggest clones cover under 7% of the sample.

The CDR3, from cysteine to phenylalanine, totals 14 residues. Just the 42-base CDR3 DNA is kept, in frame starting at base 1. At the junction V is shortened by 5 bases and J by 3 bases; bases outside the gene matches: 5. A further study also used this sample, focusing on yellow fever vaccine responses in identical twins. The second study also describes: The authors reported that the T cell response to vaccination in identical twins appeared partly convergent and partly personalized. In the study, vaccine-responding T cell clones were precisely tracked in identical twins.

This TCR derives from a woman younger than 35 in good health. The rearranged chain carries TRBV12-3 or TRBV12-4 and TRBJ2-5; the central 8 bases match TRBD1. Specimen: CD8+ T cells sorted from blood. The bases read TGTGCCAGCAGTCCTGAACAGGGGGAAGAGACCCAGTACTTC. It encodes CASSPEQGEETQYF.